This TCR beta chain was documented in a study of T-cell reconstitution after alpha-beta-depleted transplantation in children. This clonotype came up many times. Unique molecular identifiers were incorporated when the TCRbeta library was constructed. One entry per CDR3 protein, called by TCRdb with MiXCR from the PCR reads. Of about 420,000 distinct CDR3 sequences listed, 9.5% to 13% are singletons. Losses at the gene ends were 3 bases for V and 12 bases for J; bases not matched to a gene: 9. The CDR3 has 15 amino acids. The germline gives CDR1 MGHRA, CDR2 YSYEKL. Specimen: PBMCs from the stem cell graft donor, collected from the stem cell graft. The receptor's source is a human donor who donated a stem cell graft to a child with acute myeloid leukemia. The chain employs TRBV4-1 and TRBJ2-1, with 12 bases matching TRBD2. The CDR3 is CASSQGLAGRGWQFF. In DNA, the CDR3 is TGCGCCAGCAGCCAGGGACTAGCGGGCCGTGGGTGGCAGTTCTTC.